This TCR beta chain is drawn from a study of cytomegalovirus exposure and HLA in healthy donors. J was trimmed by 0 bases and V by 9 bases; bases with no gene match: 7. The CDR3 length is 14 residues. CDR1 and CDR2 (germline): MNHEY, SMNVEV (reference sequence). The PCR contained 60 Vbeta and 13 Jbeta primers. The data were produced by immunoSEQ multiplex PCR, yet TCRdb's version contains in-frame clones alone and is incomplete. The sample has about 200,000 clones, 86% seen once; the top ten hold roughly 0.34%. The sequencing input was PBMCs. V usage is TRBV27 and J usage is TRBJ2-7; 8 bases agree with TRBD1. This TCR was recovered from a woman between 25 and 40 years old in good health and CMV-seronegative. CDR3 bases: TGTGCCAGTCGGGACAGGCCGAGCTCCTACGAGCAGTACTTC. Its protein product is CASRDRPSSYEQYF.